This T cell receptor (beta chain) was identified in a study of T-cell memory formation after mild COVID-19. Study overall: TCR clusters showed largely donor specificity. Study-wide results and caveats: CD4/CD8 balance characterized clones contracting day 15 to 85, and CD4+ skew characterized later expanders. For second-wave clones that peaked at day 37, SARS-CoV-2 specificity went unverified.

Trimming cost V 3 bases and J 4 bases, with 10 bases left between them. Germline V gene sequence: CDR1 SGHTA, CDR2 FQGNSA. This CDR3 region has 14 residues. Constant-segment-primed 5'RACE gave TCR alpha and TCR beta cDNA libraries with sample barcodes and UMIs. TCRdb called the 5' RACE reads again in MiXCR, with one record for every CDR3 protein. The sample lists around 310,000 distinct CDR3 sequences, approximately 16% occurring once. This clonotype was picked up a small number of times. No antigen is known for it. Sequencing used PBMCs or a T cell subset sorted from them (not recorded which). The chain couples TRBV7-2 to TRBJ2-4, with D perhaps matching TRBD2 (6 bases). The receptor's source is a man between 18 and 29 years old who had mild COVID-19 (a few samples of this study predate the infection). Cell type and time point are not known. The CDR3 nucleotides are TGTGCCAGCAGCTTCGGGACTGCTAAAAACATTCAGTACTTC. Residues: CASSFGTAKNIQYF.